This record looks at one T cell receptor (beta chain) sequence and its context. Its antigen has not been determined. The input lacks base qualities; no much larger clone sits a single base away. This specimen belongs to a study of shared T cell receptors in the human thymus (dated by TCRdb to the early 2020s). A note on the overall study: The study investigated the way shared, self-reactive T-cell receptor alpha chains are produced in the human thymus.

Library construction relied on the immunoSEQ multiplex PCR assay. As stored in TCRdb, this immuneACCESS dataset retains in-frame rearrangements with V and J assigned. A fraction of the clones does not appear; measured against another copy, unresolved V genes explain less than half of the discrepancy, and the remainder lacks a known reason. The sample yields about 610,000 clones; 85% to 90% were counted once. Roughly 0.0097% of the sample belongs to the ten largest clones. The same sample was also used in a study of human thymus T cells. Per that second paper: In Finland, the donors were immunologically healthy infants who were having open corrective cardiac surgery for congenital heart defects. Thymus tissue was obtained as surgical resects removed during corrective cardiac surgery. V and J gene segment usage appeared biased in both thymic and peripheral blood repertoires. The related research reported highly overlapping thymic TCR repertoires among unrelated individuals. The study used seven to nine infant thymus samples plus four related peripheral blood samples to characterize TCR alpha and beta repertoires. The infant donors were roughly 7 to 244 days old, and the cohort included six or seven males and a couple of females. Thymocytes were released mechanically from tissue and stored at -70 °C as pellets of roughly 8.5-32 million cells. A QIAsymphony instrument was used to extract genomic DNA from frozen cell pellets. The immunoSEQ multiplex PCR assay was used to amplify the TCRB and TCRAD loci from a standardized amount of quality-controlled genomic DNA. Amplicons spanned the V(D)J region at a length sufficient to cover the CDR3 and identify V and J genes. The amplicons were sequenced on an Illumina platform via the commercial immunoSEQ service. Corrections for primer bias and sequencing errors followed previously described methods, while TCRAD and TCRB definitions were based on the IMGT database. immunoSEQ Analyzer 3.0 and VDJTools were used for repertoire analysis, which covered basic statistics, V/J segment usage, diversity estimates, rarefaction and pairwise overlap. Diversity was estimated with Chao1, ChaoE, Efron-Thisted, Shannon and inverse Simpson indices, and also on datasets down-sampled to the smallest sample. Repertoire overlap was determined by strict matching of CDR3 nucleotide sequence, V gene and J gene, and Jaccard-based multidimensional scaling clustering was applied. On average, roughly 800,000 unique TCRB clonotypes were obtained from thymus samples, compared with about 84,000 from blood samples.

Sequenced sample: thymocytes. The source of this sequence is a boy under three years old with a congenital heart defect. Donor details come from another sample of the same person, matched by shared clones.

The DNA sequence is TGTGCCAGCAGTTTAAAACGATTCTTAGGGGGCGCAGGAGAGACCCAGTACTTC. Protein translation: CASSLKRFLGGAGETQYF. The V gene is TRBV27 and the J gene is TRBJ2-5; 7 bases in the middle match TRBD1. From a lookup of the germline V gene (reference sequence), CDR1 and CDR2 are MNHEY and SMNVEV. The cysteine opens and the phenylalanine closes a CDR3 of 18 amino acids. The sequence is cut down to CDR3 DNA, 54 bases in frame from base 1. Trimming removed 2 bases from V and 4 bases from J; the gene matches leave 16 bases unexplained.